The 32 T cell receptor beta chains below were found in one sample sequenced in a study of patients and donors after allogeneic stem cell transplantation. TCRdb itself ran the RT-PCR reads through MiXCR, one entry per CDR3 protein. The sample carries roughly 200,000 distinct CDR3 sequences, around two fifths recorded once. The source material was blood, either unsorted or a sorted T cell fraction (not recorded which). Receptors originate from a human donor who was either an allogeneic HSCT recipient or a stem cell or donor lymphocyte infusion donor (not recorded which). It is not recorded whose cells these are; they may come from a transplant donor.

The chain employs TRBV7-2 and TRBJ1-2; a weak D match, TRBD1 (5 bases). V was trimmed by 5 bases and J by 4 bases, leaving 17 bases between them. This CDR3 has 15 residues. CDR1 and CDR2 (germline): SGHTA, FQGNSA. CDR3: CASSLRGQGPYGYTF. The CDR3 nucleotides are TGTGCCAGCAGCCTAAGAGGGCAGGGACCCTATGGCTACACCTTC.

This clonotype was seen only once. The chain couples TRBV27 to TRBJ2-5, with 13 bases identical to TRBD2. Germline CDR1 is MNHEY and CDR2 is SMNVEV (reference sequence). The CDR3 has 17 amino acids. Trimming at V came to 7 bases and at J to 3 bases, leaving 11 bases not matched to a gene. The CDR3 DNA follows: TGTGCCAGCAAACAATCTCGACTAGCGGGGGGAAAAGAGACCCAGTACTTC. Its protein is CASKQSRLAGGKETQYF.

This clonotype has a handful of counts. The chain carries TRBV5-5 and TRBJ1-1; D unresolved. Germline lookup yields CDR1 SGHKS and CDR2 YYEKEE (reference sequence). There are 13 residues in the CDR3. Trimming pared 4 bases from V and 3 bases from J, leaving 10 bases between. The CDR3 DNA reads TGTGCCAGCAGCCCGGAACTGTACACTGAAGCTTTCTTT. As protein: CASSPELYTEAFF.

This clonotype was seen only a few times. The chain couples TRBV19 to TRBJ1-5; weak D call: TRBD1 (6 bases). V lost 1 base to trimming and J lost 1 base, with 11 bases between them. The CDR3 sequence is 16 residues long. Germline CDR1 and CDR2: LNHDA and SQIVND (reference sequence). CDR3 amino acids: CASSIVGGASNQPQHF. CDR3 nucleotide sequence: TGTGCCAGTAGTATAGTTGGGGGGGCGAGCAATCAGCCCCAGCATTTT.

This chain connects TRBV7-8 to TRBJ1-1; 7 nucleotides line up with TRBD1. The length of the CDR3 is 15 residues. CDR1 is SGHVS, CDR2 FQNEAQ, per germline. Trimming at V came to 0 bases and at J to 3 bases, leaving 4 bases not matched to a gene. Here the CDR3 reads CASSLAEGAYTEAFF. In DNA, the CDR3 is TGTGCCAGCAGCTTAGCGGAGGGGGCGTACACTGAAGCTTTCTTT. The full variable domain, with the rest looked up from reference TRBV7-8 and TRBJ1-1, is GAGVSQSPRYKVAKRGQDVALRCDPISGHVSLFWYQQALGQGPEFLTYFQNEAQLDKSGLPSDRFFAERPEGSVSTLKIQRTQQEDSAVYLCASSLAEGAYTEAFFGQGTRLTVV.

The chain links TRBV6-1 to TRBJ1-6; no firm D call. V dropped 2 bases and J dropped 2 bases, with 1 base sitting between them. The germline V gene encodes CDR1 MNHNS and CDR2 SASEGT. CDR3 length equals 13 residues. The CDR3 nucleotides are TGTGCCAGCAGTGAAACCTATAATTCACCCCTCCACTTT. It is translated as CASSETYNSPLHF.

This sequence joins TRBV27 and TRBJ1-2, with 8 bases fitting TRBD1. Germline lookup yields CDR1 MNHEY and CDR2 SMNVEV (reference sequence). CDR3 size: 14 residues. The V gene end was trimmed by 9 bases and the J gene end by 5 bases; junction bases not matched to a gene: 11. CDR3 protein: CASGTGTGAYGYTF. The CDR3 DNA sequence: TGTGCCAGTGGGACCGGGACAGGCGCATATGGCTACACCTTC.

V gene TRBV29-1 combines with J gene TRBJ1-1; maybe TRBD1 (6 bases). Germline assignment: CDR1 SQVTM and CDR2 ANQGSEA. Deletions cut 5 bases from V and 1 base from J, with 14 bases between. There are 14 residues in the CDR3. This CDR3 reads CSVRDGTSNTEAFF. The CDR3 nucleotides read TGCAGCGTTCGAGACGGGACATCGAACACTGAAGCTTTCTTT.

A single count supports this clonotype. V is TRBV4-2 and J is TRBJ2-1; the D gene is possibly TRBD2 (5 bases). This CDR3 has 16 residues. V dropped 0 bases and J dropped 4 bases, with 13 bases sitting between them. Per germline, CDR1 LGHNA and CDR2 YNFKEQ. This chain's CDR3 is CASSQDRSGRYNEQFF. DNA of the CDR3: TGTGCCAGCAGCCAAGATCGGAGCGGACGATACAATGAGCAGTTCTTC.

The chain couples TRBV12-3 or TRBV12-4 to TRBJ1-1, with D tentatively TRBD1 (5 bases). The CDR3 is 14 residues long. V shed 7 bases and J shed 3 bases, with 15 bases lying between them. The DNA of the CDR3 is TGTGCCAGCATTTTTAGGGGAGGGTACACTGAAGCTTTCTTT. It yields the protein CASIFRGGYTEAFF.

The rearrangement uses TRBV24-1 and TRBJ1-4, with a tentative D call TRBD1 (5 bases). V lost 3 bases, J lost 7 bases, and 17 bases lay in between. This CDR3 region has 16 residues. Looked up from germline, CDR1 is KGHDR and CDR2 is SFDVKD. The CDR3 is CATSDAGQGTGEKLFF. The CDR3 DNA is TGTGCCACCAGTGATGCCGGGCAGGGTACTGGTGAAAAACTGTTTTTT.

This clonotype has a handful of counts. The CDR3 bases are TGTGCCAGCAGTTTAAGGCGGGATAATCAGCCCCAGCATTTT. Translated, it gives CASSLRRDNQPQHF. The gene calls are TRBV12-3 or TRBV12-4 and TRBJ1-5; D is unresolved. This CDR3 comprises 14 residues. With 2 bases removed from V and 4 bases from J, the gap between germline ends came to 9 bases.

The chain links TRBV9 to TRBJ1-1; possible D gene TRBD1, 5 bases. Trimming pared 0 bases from V and 4 bases from J, leaving 10 bases between. The germline V gene encodes CDR1 SGDLS and CDR2 YYNGEE. The CDR3 extends over 14 amino acids. CDR3 DNA sequence: TGTGCCAGCAGCGTAGTAAAGGGGCCCACTGAAGCTTTCTTT. This gives the protein CASSVVKGPTEAFF.

The chain employs TRBV4-1 and TRBJ1-5; 11 nucleotides line up with TRBD1. This CDR3 has 16 amino acids. CDR1 and CDR2 (germline): MGHRA, YSYEKL. J was trimmed by 7 bases and V by 4 bases; bases with no gene match: 9. The CDR3 nucleotides read TGCGCCAGCAGCCGACGCGGACAGGGGGCTCGACAGCCCCAGCATTTT. Its protein is CASSRRGQGARQPQHF.

This sequence joins TRBV5-1 and TRBJ1-1; 8 nucleotides align to TRBD1. CDR1 is SGHRS and CDR2 is YFSETQ in the germline V gene. This CDR3 contains 15 residues. V shed 7 bases, J shed 0 bases, and the junction held 8 bases outside the gene matches. The CDR3: CASVDRDRMNTEAFF. The CDR3 DNA sequence: TGCGCCAGCGTGGACAGGGATCGGATGAACACTGAAGCTTTCTTT.

This clonotype occurred a few times. The chain couples TRBV11-2 to TRBJ1-1; TRBD1 matches at 8 bases. Germline CDR1 is SGHAT and CDR2 is FQNNGV. V was pared by 1 base and J by 2 bases, with 12 bases of the junction left unmatched. The CDR3 consists of 18 residues. This CDR3 reads CASSLAAPRTGTNTEAFF. CDR3 nucleotides: TGTGCCAGCAGCTTAGCCGCCCCGCGGACAGGGACAAACACTGAAGCTTTCTTT.

This chain connects TRBV12-3 or TRBV12-4 to TRBJ2-3; TRBD2 matches at 7 bases. This CDR3 is built from 15 residues. Unmatched junction bases numbered 13, after V lost 5 bases and J lost 8 bases. The DNA of the CDR3 is TGTGCCAGCAGTCCCCTCCGCCTAGGCGGGAGTACGCAGTATTTT. Translated: CASSPLRLGGSTQYF.

This clonotype appeared a few times. The V gene is TRBV12-3 or TRBV12-4, the J gene TRBJ2-7; D may match TRBD1 or TRBD2 (5 bases each). This CDR3 spans 15 amino acids. V shed 2 bases and J shed 0 bases, with 11 bases lying between them. CDR3 in DNA: TGTGCCAGCAGTTTACTGCCAGGGAGCTCCTACGAGCAGTACTTC. This sequence encodes CASSLLPGSSYEQYF.

DNA for the CDR3: TGTGCCAGCAGCTTCAACAGGGGGCTGAACACTGAAGCTTTCTTT. Translation: CASSFNRGLNTEAFF. The chain has TRBV7-2 and TRBJ1-1, with TRBD1 matching 9 bases. Trimming took 3 bases from V and 0 from J; bases not matched to a gene: 2. Looked up from germline, CDR1 is SGHTA and CDR2 is FQGNSA. The CDR3 has 15 amino acids.

This CDR3 reads CASSVQYYGYTF. The CDR3 region has the DNA TGCGCCAGCAGTGTTCAGTATTATGGCTACACCTTC. J is TRBJ1-2 and V is TRBV10-2; D not resolved. Germline V gives CDR1 WSHSY, CDR2 SAAADI. This CDR3 region has 12 residues. V lost 4 bases and J 5 bases, leaving 8 bases between the germline ends.

This clonotype was detected only a few times. The chain joins TRBV12-3 or TRBV12-4 to TRBJ2-2, with D perhaps given as TRBD1 or TRBD2 (5 bases each). The V end was cut by 4 bases, the J end by 6 bases, with 9 bases between. This CDR3 contains 13 residues. The CDR3 protein is CASSWGPSGELFF. DNA of the CDR3: TGTGCCAGCAGTTGGGGACCCTCCGGGGAGCTGTTTTTT.

CDR3 sequence reads: CASSRDSPGGYTF. In DNA form, the CDR3 reads TGCGCCAGCAGTCGGGACAGCCCGGGTGGCTACACCTTC. The gene calls are TRBV10-2 and TRBJ1-2, with 7 bases that match TRBD1. Germline-derived CDR1 and CDR2 are WSHSY and SAAADI. The V segment lost 5 bases and the J segment 7 bases; nucleotides outside the gene matches: 7. The CDR3 contains 13 residues.

This clonotype was detected only a few times. CDR3 residues: CASSQGAGTNTEAFF. The DNA for the CDR3 is TGTGCCAGCAGCCAAGGAGCAGGAACGAACACTGAAGCTTTCTTT. The rearrangement uses TRBV4-2 and TRBJ1-1; D not resolved. The CDR3 spans 15 residues. Germline CDR1 LGHNA, CDR2 YNFKEQ. Trimming took 1 base from V and 1 from J, leaving 10 bases between them.

The chain employs TRBV7-9 and TRBJ1-1; 8 bases fit TRBD1. Germline trimming cut 5 bases from V and 3 bases from J; bases unmatched to any gene: 8. The germline CDR1 and CDR2 sequences are SEHNR and FQNEAQ (reference sequence). This CDR3 has 15 residues. The DNA for the CDR3 is TGTGCCAGCAGCCCTTGGACAGGGCTGGACACTGAAGCTTTCTTT. It is translated as CASSPWTGLDTEAFF.

The chain links TRBV5-1 to TRBJ1-6; D not certain. CDR1 and CDR2 (germline): SGHRS, YFSETQ. The CDR3 consists of 13 residues. V was shortened by 2 bases and J by 8 bases, with 8 bases between the two germline ends. The CDR3 loop is CASSLDEDSPLHF. For the CDR3, the DNA is TGCGCCAGCAGCTTAGACGAGGATTCACCCCTCCACTTT.

V is TRBV6-2 or TRBV6-3 and J is TRBJ1-2; D possibly corresponds to TRBD1 (6 bases). The CDR3 contains 13 residues. V lost 7 bases, J lost 4 bases, and 13 bases lay in between. CDR1 MNHEY and CDR2 SVGEGT come from the germline V gene. The CDR3 here is CASKNTGIYGYTF. The CDR3, as DNA: TGTGCCAGCAAAAACACAGGGATCTATGGCTACACCTTC.

V gene TRBV27 combines with J gene TRBJ1-2; 12 bases align to TRBD1. The length of the CDR3 is 17 residues. Germline V gene lookup returns CDR1 MNHEY and CDR2 SMNVEV (reference sequence). Unmatched junction bases numbered 14, after V lost 5 bases and J lost 7 bases. The CDR3 protein is CASSAFRDRGRFRGYTF. The CDR3 coding sequence is TGTGCCAGCAGTGCTTTCCGGGACAGGGGGCGCTTCCGTGGCTACACCTTC.

The chain uses TRBV12-3 or TRBV12-4 and TRBJ1-5; maybe TRBD1 (6 bases). The length of the CDR3 is 15 residues. Trimming took 3 bases from V and 2 from J, leaving 11 bases between them. In DNA, the CDR3 is TGTGCCAGCAGTTTCGGAGGGGGTGGCAATCAGCCCCAGCATTTT. This translates into CASSFGGGGNQPQHF.

The chain joins TRBV10-3 to TRBJ1-6; 8 bases map to TRBD1. The CDR3 loop spans 15 amino acids. J lost 9 bases, V lost 2 bases, and 6 bases had no gene match. Germline-derived CDR1 and CDR2 are ENHRY and SYGVKD. In DNA form, the CDR3 reads TGTGCCATCAGTGAGGTCGGACAGGGAGGTTCACCCCTCCACTTT. Protein product: CAISEVGQGGSPLHF.

This clonotype was counted only a few times. J is TRBJ1-6 and V is TRBV7-2; no clear D. The CDR3 extends over 14 amino acids. V was trimmed by 1 base and J by 12 bases, leaving 13 bases between them. In germline, CDR1 is SGHTA, CDR2 FQGNSA. CDR3 nucleotides: TGTGCCAGCAGCTTAGGATCGGTAATGGGACCCCTCCACTTT. Translating gives CASSLGSVMGPLHF.

The chain joins TRBV21-1 to TRBJ1-5; the table's D call of TRBD1 was not tested on the DNA. TRBV21-1 is listed as a pseudogene. This CDR3 region has 14 residues. The CDR3 here is CASNHRESNQPQHF. In nucleotides, the CDR3 is TGTGCCAGCAACCACAGGGAAAGCAATCAGCCCCAGCATTTT.

The rearrangement uses TRBV24-1 and TRBJ1-2, with a tentative D call TRBD1 (6 bases). This CDR3 contains 17 residues. Germline CDR1 reads KGHDR; CDR2 reads SFDVKD. Trimming pared 1 base from V and 5 bases from J, leaving 19 bases between. As DNA, the CDR3 is TGTGCCACCAGTGATTTTTGGCGGGACACCGAGCCTTATGGCTACACCTTC. Protein sequence: CATSDFWRDTEPYGYTF.